These 16 T cell receptor beta chains came from one sample sequenced in a study of cytomegalovirus exposure and HLA in healthy donors. The PCR made use of 60 Vbeta and 13 Jbeta primers. The assay was immunoSEQ multiplex PCR, and TCRdb's table has in-frame clones only and misses some. The sample has 200,000 to 250,000 clones; 75% to 90% are singletons. The sequenced sample consisted of PBMCs. Receptors were obtained from a boy aged 2 to 10 in good health and CMV-seronegative.

CDR3 in DNA: TGCGCCAGCAGTCGGGACAGGGCCTACAATGAGCAGTTCTTC. This gives the protein CASSRDRAYNEQFF. This chain joins TRBV10-1 and TRBJ2-1; TRBD1 matches 9 bases. This CDR3 is 14 amino acids long. Trimming removed 5 bases from V and 2 bases from J; junction bases left unmatched: 1. Germline V gene lookup returns CDR1 WNHNN and CDR2 SYGVQD (reference sequence).

V and J are TRBV15 and TRBJ2-7, with 9 bases aligning to TRBD1. Losses at the gene ends were 5 bases for V and 5 bases for J; bases not matched to a gene: 10. From germline, CDR1 is LNHNV and CDR2 YYDKDF (reference sequence). The CDR3 spans 15 residues. This CDR3 reads CATSGRTGVFDEQYF. CDR3 coding DNA: TGTGCCACCAGCGGGAGGACAGGGGTATTCGACGAGCAGTACTTC.

V usage is TRBV10-2 and J usage is TRBJ2-3, with unresolved D. Trimming stripped 2 bases from V and 4 bases from J, with 10 bases between. The CDR3 runs to 14 residues. CDR1 WSHSY and CDR2 SAAADI come from the germline V gene. The CDR3 coding sequence is TGCGCCAGCAGTGAGCGGTCCCACCCAGATACGCAGTATTTT. It translates to CASSERSHPDTQYF.

The rearrangement uses TRBV21-1 and TRBJ1-1; the tabulated D call, TRBD1, remains unverified against the DNA. TRBV21-1 is designated a pseudogene. The CDR3 covers 12 residues. The CDR3 spells CASSGQNTEAFF. The CDR3 DNA sequence: TGTGCCAGCAGCGGACAGAACACTGAAGCTTTCTTT.

The chain links TRBV2 to TRBJ2-7; TRBD1 agrees at 9 bases. CDR1 is SNHLY, CDR2 FYNNEI, per germline. This CDR3 is 15 amino acids long. V was pared by 6 bases and J by 2 bases, with 8 bases of the junction left unmatched. The chain's CDR3 is CASSRGQGAAYEQYF. For the CDR3, the DNA is TGTGCCAGCAGCAGGGGACAGGGAGCAGCCTACGAGCAGTACTTC.

V is TRBV29-1 and J is TRBJ2-7; the match to TRBD2 covers 12 bases. The V gene's germline CDR1 is SQVTM and CDR2 ANQGSEA. This CDR3 has 15 amino acids. The trim removed 0 bases at V and 4 bases at J, leaving 4 bases unmatched. CDR3 loop: CSVEEPLAGGYEQYF. In nucleotides, the CDR3 is TGCAGCGTTGAAGAGCCCCTAGCGGGAGGGTACGAGCAGTACTTC.

This chain joins TRBV5-4 and TRBJ2-5; 8 bases align to TRBD1. Germline CDR1 SGHNT, CDR2 YYREEE (reference sequence). V gave up 4 bases and J gave up 5 bases; unmatched junction bases: 7. CDR3 size: 14 residues. The CDR3, as DNA: TGTGCCAGCAGCCCCGGGACAGGTTGGGAGACCCAGTACTTC. Amino acids: CASSPGTGWETQYF. The full variable domain, with the rest looked up from reference TRBV5-4 and TRBJ2-5, is ETGVTQSPTHLIKTRGQQVTLRCSSQSGHNTVSWYQQALGQGPQFIFQYYREEENGRGNFPPRFSGLQFPNYSSELNVNALELDDSALYLCASSPGTGWETQYFGPGTRLLVL.

The chain joins TRBV4-1 to TRBJ2-5, with 10 bases matching TRBD1. The end of the DNA is better explained by TRBJ2-7, so the J call may be wrong. Germline loops: CDR1 MGHRA, CDR2 YSYEKL. This CDR3 has 15 amino acids. The CDR3 loop reads CASSQAGQGAYEQYF. The CDR3 DNA reads as TGCGCCAGCAGCCAAGCCGGACAGGGGGCCTACGAGCAGTACTTC.

The chain uses TRBV9 and TRBJ2-7; D perhaps matches TRBD1 (5 bases). The ends were cut back, 1 base at V and 6 bases at J, with 17 bases in the middle. Per the germline V gene, CDR1 is SGDLS and CDR2 is YYNGEE. The CDR3 sequence is 15 residues long. The chain's CDR3 is CASSVNDGHPREQYF. The CDR3 DNA reads as TGTGCCAGCAGCGTAAATGACGGACACCCTCGCGAGCAGTACTTC.

This chain uses TRBV2 with TRBJ1-2; TRBD1 matches at 7 bases. The germline V gene has CDR1 SNHLY and CDR2 FYNNEI. J gave up 8 bases and V 4 bases, and 10 bases lay outside the gene matches. The CDR3 is made up of 14 amino acids. The CDR3 DNA reads as TGTGCCAGCAGTGCGAAAACCGGGACAGACGGCTACACCTTC. Encoded protein: CASSAKTGTDGYTF.

The chain couples TRBV13 to TRBJ2-1, with 13 bases matching TRBD2. V lost 5 bases and J lost 2; bases outside the gene matches: 3. The length of the CDR3 is 16 residues. Germline lookup yields CDR1 PRHDT and CDR2 FYEKMQ (reference sequence). Here the CDR3 reads CASSPGTSGTYNEQFF. CDR3 nucleotides: TGTGCCAGCAGCCCCGGGACTAGCGGGACCTACAATGAGCAGTTCTTC. Full variable domain (remainder filled in from reference TRBV13 and TRBJ2-1): AAGVIQSPRHLIKEKRETATLKCYPIPRHDTVYWYQQGPGQDPQFLISFYEKMQSDKGSIPDRFSAQQFSDYHSELNMSSLELGDSALYFCASSPGTSGTYNEQFFGPGTRLTVL.

This chain joins TRBV30 and TRBJ1-3; TRBD1 matches 8 bases. J was trimmed by 2 bases and V by 2 bases; bases with no gene match: 2. CDR3 size: 14 residues. From germline, CDR1 is GTSNPN and CDR2 SVGIG (reference sequence). The CDR3 DNA sequence: TGTGCCTGGAGTAACAGGGGGACTGGAAACACCATATATTTT. It is translated as CAWSNRGTGNTIYF.

J is TRBJ2-5 and V is TRBV5-6, with TRBD1 matching 8 bases. Germline trimming cut 4 bases from V and 2 bases from J; bases unmatched to any gene: 4. Germline V gene data show CDR1 as SGHDT and CDR2 as YYEEEE. The CDR3 runs 14 residues. CDR3 coding DNA: TGTGCCAGCAGCGGCCGGGACAGGCAAGAGACCCAGTACTTC. It is translated as CASSGRDRQETQYF.

The genes are TRBV6-5 and TRBJ1-1; 7 nucleotides align to TRBD1. Germline V lookup: CDR1 MNHEY, CDR2 SVGAGI. Losses at the gene ends were 2 bases for V and 4 bases for J; bases not matched to a gene: 7. The CDR3 consists of 15 residues. Here the CDR3 reads CASSYAQGLSTEAFF. The DNA for the CDR3 is TGTGCCAGCAGTTACGCACAGGGGTTGAGCACTGAAGCTTTCTTT.

This chain joins TRBV19 and TRBJ1-1; 7 positions agree with TRBD1. Trimming took 6 bases from V and 0 from J; bases not matched to a gene: 7. Germline CDR1 reads LNHDA; CDR2 reads SQIVND (reference sequence). The CDR3 contains 15 residues. For the CDR3, the DNA is TGTGCCAGTAGCCCTATACAGGGGATGAACACTGAAGCTTTCTTT. Amino acid sequence: CASSPIQGMNTEAFF. Complete variable domain (other parts from reference TRBV19 and TRBJ1-1): DGGITQSPKYLFRKEGQNVTLSCEQNLNHDAMYWYRQDPGQGLRLIYYSQIVNDFQKGDIAEGYSVSREKKESFPLTVTSAQKNPTAFYLCASSPIQGMNTEAFFGQGTRLTVV.

V usage is TRBV6-5 and J usage is TRBJ2-7, with D possibly matching TRBD2 (7 bases). The CDR3 length is 15 residues. Germline V lookup: CDR1 MNHEY, CDR2 SVGAGI. The germline V and J ends were trimmed by 6 bases and 0 bases, with 15 bases remaining between them. CDR3 loop: CASRILRGASYEQYF. CDR3 DNA: TGTGCCAGCAGAATTCTACGGGGGGCCTCCTACGAGCAGTACTTC.